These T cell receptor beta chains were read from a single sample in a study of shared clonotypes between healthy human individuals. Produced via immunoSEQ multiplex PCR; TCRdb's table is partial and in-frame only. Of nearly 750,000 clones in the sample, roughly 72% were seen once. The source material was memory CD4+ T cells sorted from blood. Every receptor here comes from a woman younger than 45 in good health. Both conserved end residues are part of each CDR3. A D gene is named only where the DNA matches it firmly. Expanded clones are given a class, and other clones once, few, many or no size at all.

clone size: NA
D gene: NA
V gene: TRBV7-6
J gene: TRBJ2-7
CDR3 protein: CASSFRRCIEQYF
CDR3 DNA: TGTGCCAGCAGCTTTCGACGATGTATCGAGCAGTACTTC

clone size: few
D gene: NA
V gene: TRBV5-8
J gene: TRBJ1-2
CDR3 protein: CASSLLRTESYGYTF
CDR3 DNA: TGTGCCAGCAGCTTGCTCCGGACAGAAAGTTATGGCTACACCTTC

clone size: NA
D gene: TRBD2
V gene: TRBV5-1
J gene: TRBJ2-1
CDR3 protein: CASSLREKAGNEQFF
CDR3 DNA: TGCGCCAGCTCTTTGCGGGAGAAGGCAGGCAATGAGCAGTTCTTC

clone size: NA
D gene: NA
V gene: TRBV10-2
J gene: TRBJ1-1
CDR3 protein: CASSEWGAGVAFF
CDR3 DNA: TGCGCCAGCAGTGAGTGGGGTGCGGGAGTAGCTTTCTTT

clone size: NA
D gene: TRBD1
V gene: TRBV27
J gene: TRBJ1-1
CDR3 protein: CASSLLQGETEAFF
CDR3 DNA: TGTGCCAGCAGTCTACTACAGGGGGAAACTGAAGCTTTCTTT

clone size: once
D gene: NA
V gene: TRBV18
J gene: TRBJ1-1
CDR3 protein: CASSPWWFNRVNTEAFF
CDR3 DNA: TGTGCCAGCTCACCATGGTGGTTTAACAGGGTCAACACTGAAGCTTTCTTT

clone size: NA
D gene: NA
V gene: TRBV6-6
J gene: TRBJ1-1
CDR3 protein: CASSYHQGSTEAFF
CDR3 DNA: TGTGCCAGCAGTTACCACCAGGGATCCACTGAAGCTTTCTTT

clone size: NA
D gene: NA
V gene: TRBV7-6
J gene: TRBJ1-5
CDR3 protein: CASSLGGGQPQHF
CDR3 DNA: TGTGCCAGCAGCTTGGGGGGGGGTCAGCCCCAGCATTTT

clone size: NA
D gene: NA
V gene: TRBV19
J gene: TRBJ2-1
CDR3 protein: CASLGGGEGREQFF
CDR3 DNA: TGTGCCAGTTTGGGCGGAGGTGAGGGGCGTGAGCAGTTCTTC

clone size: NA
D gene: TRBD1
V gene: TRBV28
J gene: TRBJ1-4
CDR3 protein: CASSFRQGAVEKLFF
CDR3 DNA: TGTGCCAGCAGTTTTAGGCAGGGGGCGGTTGAAAAACTGTTTTTT

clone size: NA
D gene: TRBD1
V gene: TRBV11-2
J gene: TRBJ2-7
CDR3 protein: CASSNNRGTAEQYF
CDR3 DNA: TGTGCCAGCAGCAATAACAGGGGAACGGCCGAGCAGTACTTC